Following are 5 T cell receptor beta chains from one sample sequenced in a study of blood T cell repertoires in COVID-19. Profiled with immunoSEQ multiplex PCR; TCRdb holds only in-frame clones, not every one. The sample lists tens of thousands of clones, about 80% occurring once. The sequencing sample was made of peripheral blood. Receptors were obtained from an elderly man with acute or convalescent COVID-19.

V usage is TRBV7-8 and J usage is TRBJ1-5; TRBD1 might be the D (6 bases). Trimming pared 0 bases from V and 2 bases from J, leaving 11 bases between. Germline lookup yields CDR1 SGHVS and CDR2 FQNEAQ. This CDR3 contains 16 residues. In DNA form, the CDR3 reads TGTGCCAGCAGCTTAGCAAGCAGGGGCGGCAATCAGCCCCAGCATTTT. Encoded protein: CASSLASRGGNQPQHF.

This clone has only a few counts. The chain couples TRBV4-1 to TRBJ2-1; no reliable D call. The CDR3 sequence is 15 residues long. Germline assignment: CDR1 MGHRA and CDR2 YSYEKL. Deletions cut 2 bases from V and 3 bases from J, with 11 bases between. Here the CDR3 DNA reads TGCGCCAGCAGCCAAAGTCAACAATACTACAATGAGCAGTTCTTC. Residues: CASSQSQQYYNEQFF.

The chain has TRBV5-1 and TRBJ2-3; 15 bases are shared with TRBD2. The CDR3 has 16 amino acids. The germline gives CDR1 SGHRS, CDR2 YFSETQ. J lost 4 bases, V lost 4 bases, and 4 bases had no gene match. CDR3 sequence (DNA): TGCGCCAGCAGCGCCCGGACTAGCGGGGGGGCAGATACGCAGTATTTT. Translating gives CASSARTSGGADTQYF.

Here the CDR3 reads CAWSHGGTGGFYTF. In nucleotides, the CDR3 is TGTGCCTGGAGTCATGGCGGGACAGGGGGATTCTACACCTTC. This chain uses TRBV30 with TRBJ1-2; 11 bases fit TRBD1. CDR1 is GTSNPN and CDR2 is SVGIG in the germline V gene (reference sequence). The CDR3 is made up of 14 amino acids. The V gene end was trimmed by 2 bases and the J gene end by 10 bases; junction bases not matched to a gene: 9.

The chain couples TRBV5-1 to TRBJ1-6; D possibly corresponds to TRBD1 (6 bases). The length of the CDR3 is 15 residues. The germline V gene has CDR1 SGHRS and CDR2 YFSETQ. Trimming pared 0 bases from V and 4 bases from J, leaving 8 bases between. CDR3 bases: TGCGCCAGCAGCTTGGGGGGGCTTTATAATTCACCCCTCCACTTT. Its translation is CASSLGGLYNSPLHF. The full variable domain, completed using reference TRBV5-1 and TRBJ1-6, is KAGVTQTPRYLIKTRGQQVTLSCSPISGHRSVSWYQQTPGQGLQFLFEYFSETQRNKGNFPGRFSGRQFSNSRSEMNVSTLELGDSALYLCASSLGGLYNSPLHFGNGTRLTVT.